Shown below are 17 T cell receptor beta chains from a single sample sequenced in a study of blood T cell repertoires in COVID-19. Sequencing was performed with immunoSEQ multiplex PCR; in TCRdb, only in-frame clones are kept and a portion is missing. The sample has some 250,000 clones; about 88% are singletons. Sequencing was performed on peripheral blood. The receptors originated from a woman aged 40 to 49 who had recovered from COVID-19.

This sequence joins TRBV10-2 and TRBJ1-2; TRBD1 matches at 7 bases. Germline trimming cut 6 bases from V and 5 bases from J; bases unmatched to any gene: 6. The germline gives CDR1 WSHSY, CDR2 SAAADI. The CDR3 has 13 residues. CDR3 loop: CASRLGTAYGYTF. DNA of the CDR3: TGCGCCAGCAGATTAGGGACAGCTTATGGCTACACCTTC.

The chain carries TRBV27 and TRBJ2-7, with 11 bases that match TRBD2. The CDR3 runs 13 residues. Germline CDR1 reads MNHEY; CDR2 reads SMNVEV (reference sequence). J gave up 3 bases and V 8 bases, and 3 bases lay outside the gene matches. CDR3 in amino acids: CASGLAGGYEQYF. The CDR3 bases are TGTGCCAGCGGCCTAGCGGGGGGCTACGAGCAGTACTTC.

The rearrangement joins TRBV9 to TRBJ1-1, with 12 bases lining up with TRBD1. Losses at the gene ends were 3 bases for V and 3 bases for J; bases not matched to a gene: 12. From germline, CDR1 is SGDLS and CDR2 YYNGEE. This CDR3 comprises 18 residues. This CDR3 is CASSGNLRDRGPDTEAFF. The CDR3 DNA sequence: TGTGCCAGCAGCGGGAACCTAAGGGACAGGGGGCCGGACACTGAAGCTTTCTTT.

The chain employs TRBV7-9 and TRBJ2-7; TRBD2 is a possible D gene (5 bases). Trimming shortened V by 7 bases and J by 0 bases, and 10 bases separated the two germline ends. Germline V gene lookup returns CDR1 SEHNR and CDR2 FQNEAQ (reference sequence). The CDR3 is made up of 13 amino acids. The CDR3 is CASTDGVSYEQYF. The DNA for the CDR3 is TGTGCCAGCACCGACGGGGTCTCCTACGAGCAGTACTTC. The complete variable domain, with remaining parts taken from reference TRBV7-9 and TRBJ2-7, reads DTGVSQNPRHKITKRGQNVTFRCDPISEHNRLYWYRQTLGQGPEFLTYFQNEAQLEKSRLLSDRFSAERPKGSFSTLEIQRTEQGDSAMYLCASTDGVSYEQYFGPGTRLTVT.

The chain recombines TRBV3-1 (or the pseudogene TRBV3-2) with TRBJ2-3, with 7 bases lining up with TRBD2. CDR1 LGHDT and CDR2 YNNKEL come from the germline V gene (reference sequence). V lost 1 base and J lost 2; bases outside the gene matches: 9. This CDR3 spans 17 amino acids. As DNA, the CDR3 is TGTGCCAGCAGCCAAGGGGGGGAGCGGGGCCCCACAGATACGCAGTATTTT. Translated: CASSQGGERGPTDTQYF.

Comments on this clone: Other DNA sequences in this specimen translate into the identical CDR3. V gene TRBV6-5 combines with J gene TRBJ2-7; no firm D call. Germline CDR1 MNHEY, CDR2 SVGAGI. CDR3 length equals 11 residues. Trimming removed 5 bases at V and 3 bases at J, with 5 bases between. DNA for the CDR3: TGTGCCAGCAGTCAGAACTACGAGCAGTACTTC. Translation: CASSQNYEQYF.

The rearrangement uses TRBV15 and TRBJ1-1; D call uncertain. Germline V gene lookup returns CDR1 LNHNV and CDR2 YYDKDF (reference sequence). The V end was cut by 1 base, the J end by 1 base, with 7 bases between. There are 14 residues in the CDR3. Here the CDR3 DNA reads TGTGCCACCAGCAGAGGGAGGCGGAACACTGAAGCTTTCTTT. Its protein is CATSRGRRNTEAFF.

The V gene is TRBV9, the J gene TRBJ1-1; a possible D gene is TRBD1 (5 bases). CDR1 and CDR2 (germline): SGDLS, YYNGEE. This CDR3 has 14 residues. V was pared by 3 bases and J by 4 bases, with 13 bases between. The CDR3: CASSGPGLGTEAFF. The CDR3 bases are TGTGCCAGCAGCGGGCCGGGACTAGGCACTGAAGCTTTCTTT.

The chain recombines TRBV6-6 with TRBJ1-2; unclear D gene. The germline CDR1 and CDR2 sequences are MNHNY and SVGAGI (reference sequence). This CDR3 has 13 amino acids. Trimming took 4 bases from V and 8 from J, leaving 14 bases between them. For the CDR3, the DNA is TGTGCCAGCAGTTCCGACACCGCGGGCGGCTACACCTTC. This encodes CASSSDTAGGYTF.

The rearrangement joins TRBV6-2 or TRBV6-3 to TRBJ2-5; the match to TRBD2 covers 11 bases. V gave up 6 bases and J gave up 0 bases; unmatched junction bases: 6. The CDR3 has 16 amino acids. The germline V gene has CDR1 MNHEY and CDR2 SVGEGT. CDR3 residues: CASSQGLADHQETQYF. The CDR3 bases are TGTGCCAGCAGCCAGGGACTAGCGGACCACCAAGAGACCCAGTACTTC.

The chain is built from TRBV30 and TRBJ2-7; D ambiguous. This CDR3 has 12 residues. Trimming took 5 bases from V and 2 from J, leaving 10 bases between them. CDR1 GTSNPN and CDR2 SVGIG come from the germline V gene (reference sequence). CDR3 nucleotides: TGTGCCTGGTGGGCTTACCCCTACGAGCAGTACTTC. Protein product: CAWWAYPYEQYF.

This rearrangement joins TRBV27 to TRBJ1-1; a possible D gene is TRBD1 (5 bases). Deletions cut 6 bases from V and 11 bases from J, with 13 bases between. The CDR3 spans 11 residues. Germline lookup yields CDR1 MNHEY and CDR2 SMNVEV (reference sequence). CDR3 bases: TGTGCCAGCAGGGGGCCCCTTCGGGCTTTCTTT. This gives the protein CASRGPLRAFF.

This rearrangement joins TRBV5-6 to TRBJ2-1, with 10 bases lining up with TRBD2. The CDR3 is 18 residues long. Germline values: CDR1 SGHDT, CDR2 YYEEEE. V lost 0 bases and J lost 2; bases outside the gene matches: 8. The CDR3 spells CASSLGGLGLAAYNEQFF. In nucleotides, the CDR3 is TGTGCCAGCAGCTTGGGGGGCCTCGGACTAGCGGCCTACAATGAGCAGTTCTTC.

The chain couples TRBV3-1 (or the pseudogene TRBV3-2) to TRBJ1-4; weak D call: TRBD1 (6 bases). Germline-derived CDR1 and CDR2 are LGHDT and YNNKEL (reference sequence). The CDR3 has 15 amino acids. Trimming cost V 1 base and J 6 bases, with 12 bases left between them. The CDR3 bases are TGTGCCAGCAGCCAAGGTTTGGGGGCCGATGAAAAACTGTTTTTT. Encoded protein: CASSQGLGADEKLFF.

CDR3 region: CASSQDRVGSGYTF. CDR3 bases: TGCGCCAGCAGCCAAGATCGGGTGGGTAGTGGCTACACCTTC. This sequence joins TRBV4-3 and TRBJ1-2; no firm D call. The CDR3 contains 14 residues. V was clipped by 0 bases and J by 7 bases, with 12 bases between them. Germline CDR1 is LGHNA and CDR2 is YSLEER.

The genes are TRBV2 and TRBJ1-1; 12 positions agree with TRBD1. The CDR3 runs 12 residues. The germline V gene has CDR1 SNHLY and CDR2 FYNNEI. The V segment lost 10 bases and the J segment 11 bases; nucleotides outside the gene matches: 8. CDR3 in DNA: TGTGCCACCCACCGGGACAGGGGGCAGGCTTTCTTT. Amino acids: CATHRDRGQAFF. Filled out from reference TRBV2 and TRBJ1-1, the complete variable domain reads EPEVTQTPSHQVTQMGQEVILRCVPISNHLYFYWYRQILGQKVEFLVSFYNNEISEKSEIFDDQFSVERPDGSNFTLKIRSTKLEDSAMYFCATHRDRGQAFFGQGTRLTVV.

The V gene is TRBV24-1, the J gene TRBJ2-3, with TRBD2 matching over 12 bases. Losses at the gene ends were 4 bases for V and 8 bases for J; bases not matched to a gene: 9. Germline lookup yields CDR1 KGHDR and CDR2 SFDVKD. This CDR3 has 16 amino acids. The CDR3 nucleotides read TGTGCCACCAGTGACCCCGGGGCTAGCGGGAGGGGTACGCAGTATTTT. Translating it yields CATSDPGASGRGTQYF.